The T cell receptor beta chain described here comes from a study of T cell responses to AZD1222 COVID-19 vaccine (dated by TCRdb to about 2021). About the study as a whole: AZD1222 recipients whose second dose came at about 4 weeks and those whose second dose came at about 12 weeks were combined into one group, since spike-specific TCR depth and breadth did not differ between the two schedules. A total of about 250 trial participants underwent TCR sequencing, of whom approximately 200 had received two doses of AZD1222 and 26 had received two doses of the MenACWY control vaccine. Trial participants were enrolled by age into 18-55, 56-69 and 70-plus year subgroups, with around 150, 28 and 57 TCR-sequenced participants respectively. The full study reports these points: Participants were mostly white British and included more females than males, and it was suggested by the authors that clonal diversity may have been underestimated. Conclusions about previously exposed vaccinees are limited, since just 6 or 7 AZD1222 recipients were seropositive for SARS-CoV-2 at baseline. Epitopes outside the regions mutated in the B.1.351 and B.1.1.7 variants were reportedly recognized by nearly half of the unique spike-specific TCRs. CD4 TCRs associated with the vaccine covered the entire spike protein, and the dominant responses were in regions 160-218 and 743-854. The 56-69-year group was small, and its depth increase did not reach significance, likely because of low power. Because no samples from the day 14 peak response were available, repertoires could be characterized only after the peak T cell response. Spike-specific TCR breadth and depth rose significantly after two AZD1222 doses compared with day 0 and with MenACWY recipients.

The sample's time point label, in plain terms: baseline before first vaccination. Samples from vaccinated people were obtained from the UK trials COV001 and COV002, which included a single-blind randomized controlled phase 2/3 trial of AZD1222 (ChAdOx1 nCoV-19) in healthy adults. For TCRbeta chain sequencing, PBMC samples were collected from trial participants at day 0 and at day 28 after the second dose. As to this clone: This receptor's antigen is unknown. Base qualities are missing; no much larger clone stands one base away.

The CDR3 goes from the cysteine to the phenylalanine over 17 residues. Only CDR3 DNA remains: 51 bases, in frame from the first base. V is shortened by 3 bases, J by 0 bases, and the region joining them spans 16 bases. The CDR3 regions of human TCRbeta chains were analyzed by immunosequencing. Turning to the authors' computational methods: Repertoire TCRs were matched against a reference library of SARS-CoV-2-specific TCRs generated with the MIRA antigen-specificity platform. Breadth was defined as the fraction of unique TCRs that were SARS-CoV-2-associated. Depth was defined as the fraction of total T cells that were SARS-CoV-2-associated. Using the MIRA data, each spike-specific TCR was assigned both to the spike region to which the TCR was reactive and to a CD4 or CD8 class. Log10-transformed breadth and depth values were compared by one-way ANOVA with Sidak's multiple comparisons tests. In its TCRdb copy, this immuneACCESS table keeps in-frame sequences only and misses some clones. Where compared with another copy, unresolved V genes explain less than half of these, and the others have no known cause. The DNA gave D and trimming, while V, J and clone size come from that table. The sample table holds around 97,000 clones, of which over 75% were seen once. The ten most abundant clones make up 20% of the sample.

The specimen was peripheral blood, collected on day 0 of AZD1222 vaccination. The rearrangement joined TRBV5-3 to TRBJ1-5; no D gene call is confident. TRBV5-3 is annotated as an ORF whose role is uncertain. The receptor was derived from an adult in good health. The CDR3 protein: CARSWSPLRLSNQPQHF. The nucleotides are TGTGCCAGAAGCTGGTCCCCATTGCGGCTTAGCAATCAGCCCCAGCATTTT.